The 19 T cell receptor beta chains reported below all come from one sample, sequenced in a study of T cells in Graves' hyperthyroidism and ophthalmopathy. Amplified TCR beta CDR3 regions derived from RNA transcripts. The primer set for the first-round RT-PCR of the TCR CDR3 was HTBI. MiXCR, run by TCRdb on the multiplex PCR reads, gives a single entry per CDR3 protein. The sample contains 200,000 to 250,000 distinct CDR3 sequences, under 20% of which appear only once. The sample was blood. Source of these receptors: a middle-aged man with Graves' hyperthyroidism.

This clonotype came up many times. V usage is TRBV19 and J usage is TRBJ2-2; 7 positions agree with TRBD1. V was pared by 5 bases and J by 4 bases, with 10 bases of the junction left unmatched. Germline V gives CDR1 LNHDA, CDR2 SQIVND (reference sequence). The CDR3 covers 16 residues. The CDR3 is CASSAQGGAVTGELFF. The CDR3 DNA reads TGTGCCAGTAGTGCTCAAGGGGGCGCGGTCACCGGGGAGCTGTTTTTT.

The V call is TRBV4-1, the J call TRBJ1-1; D uncertain. The CDR3 is made up of 17 amino acids. Trimming took off 1 base at V and 2 bases at J, with 17 bases between the two ends. The germline V gene encodes CDR1 MGHRA and CDR2 YSYEKL. The CDR3 here is CASSQVGTLLLNTEAFF. CDR3 nucleotides: TGCGCCAGCAGCCAAGTCGGCACCTTACTATTAAACACTGAAGCTTTCTTT.

A note on this clonotype: This clone may be a read error of a much larger clone one base away. CDR3 loop: CAWRDTAYASTVTQYF. In nucleotides, the CDR3 is TGTGCCTGGAGAGACACAGCCTACGCTAGCACAGTTACGCAGTATTTT. V is TRBV30 and J is TRBJ2-3; the D gene is possibly TRBD2 (5 bases). Per the germline V gene, CDR1 is GTSNPN and CDR2 is SVGIG (reference sequence). This CDR3 has 16 residues.

At least ten counts were recorded for this clonotype. This chain links TRBV11-2 with TRBJ2-5, with 7 bases aligning to TRBD2. The J segment lost 2 bases and the V segment lost 0 bases, leaving 3 bases of the junction unmatched. CDR1 and CDR2 (germline): SGHAT, FQNNGV. This CDR3 is 15 amino acids long. For the CDR3, the DNA is TGTGCCAGCAGCTTAGATGGGAGGGAGCAAGAGACCCAGTACTTC. This gives the protein CASSLDGREQETQYF.

The CDR3 protein is CAWSLYQGAIYGYTF. In DNA, the CDR3 is TGTGCCTGGTCGCTCTATCAGGGGGCGATTTATGGCTACACCTTC. J is TRBJ1-2 and V is TRBV30; 8 positions agree with TRBD1. Germline loops: CDR1 GTSNPN, CDR2 SVGIG (reference sequence). The ends lost 5 bases at V and 5 bases at J; junction bases unmatched: 13. The CDR3 covers 15 residues. The whole variable domain, filled in from reference TRBV30 and TRBJ1-2, reads SQTIHQWPATLVQPVGSPLSLECTVEGTSNPNLYWYRQAAGRGLQLLFYSVGIGQISSEVPQNLSASRPQDRQFILSSKKLLLSDSGFYLCAWSLYQGAIYGYTFGSGTRLTVV.

This clonotype was picked up many times. V gene TRBV28 combines with J gene TRBJ1-6, with 9 bases aligning to TRBD1. J gave up 10 bases and V 6 bases, and 7 bases lay outside the gene matches. The CDR3 extends over 14 amino acids. Germline assignment: CDR1 MDHEN and CDR2 SYDVKM. CDR3 sequence: CASRTTGGVSPLHF. The CDR3 DNA follows: TGTGCCAGCAGGACCACAGGGGGCGTCTCACCCCTCCACTTT.

This clonotype was counted ten times or more. The chain links TRBV7-9 to TRBJ2-7; 10 bases are a match to TRBD1. Germline CDR1 is SEHNR and CDR2 is FQNEAQ (reference sequence). The J segment lost 2 bases and the V segment lost 5 bases, leaving 3 bases of the junction unmatched. The CDR3 loop spans 14 amino acids. CDR3 nucleotides: TGTGCCAGCAGCACGGGACAGGGGCCCTACGAGCAGTACTTC. Translated: CASSTGQGPYEQYF.

This clonotype was recorded a few times. The rearrangement links TRBV5-1 to TRBJ2-7; D might be TRBD1 (5 bases). The CDR3 is made up of 15 amino acids. CDR1 and CDR2 from the germline V gene are SGHRS and YFSETQ. Deletions cut 3 bases from V and 0 bases from J, with 13 bases between. The CDR3 loop reads CASSWTYESSYEQYF. DNA for the CDR3: TGCGCCAGCAGCTGGACATATGAGAGCTCCTACGAGCAGTACTTC. Full variable domain (missing parts from reference TRBV5-1 and TRBJ2-7): KAGVTQTPRYLIKTRGQQVTLSCSPISGHRSVSWYQQTPGQGLQFLFEYFSETQRNKGNFPGRFSGRQFSNSRSEMNVSTLELGDSALYLCASSWTYESSYEQYFGPGTRLTVT.

To note about this clonotype: The junction does not match germline at one end; this may be a read error. This chain joins TRBV7-7 and TRBJ1-1; the D is unclear. Looked up from germline, CDR1 is SSHAT and CDR2 is FNYEAQ (reference sequence). The CDR3 is 13 amino acids. This CDR3 is CASSLSKGAEAFF. The CDR3 DNA is TGTGCTAGCAGCTTAAGCAAAGGAGCAGAAGCTTTCTTT.

This clonotype turned up a few times. The gene calls are TRBV3-1 and TRBJ2-5; D gene ambiguous. The V end was cut by 0 bases, the J end by 2 bases, with 7 bases between. Germline assignment: CDR1 LGHDT and CDR2 YNNKEL (reference sequence). The CDR3 covers 14 residues. The CDR3, as DNA: TGTGCCAGCAGCCAAGAAGCGATACAAGAGACCCAGTACTTC. This gives the protein CASSQEAIQETQYF.

Ten or more counts support this clonotype. The chain combines TRBV24-1 with TRBJ2-1; a possible D gene is TRBD2 (6 bases). CDR1 KGHDR and CDR2 SFDVKD come from the germline V gene. V lost 5 bases, J lost 3 bases, and 13 bases lay in between. The CDR3 runs to 15 residues. The CDR3 is CATSVADSGYNEQFF. In DNA form, the CDR3 reads TGTGCCACCAGTGTCGCGGATAGCGGCTACAATGAGCAGTTCTTC.

The chain is built from TRBV29-1 and TRBJ1-1; the D gene is possibly TRBD1 (5 bases). Germline CDR1 is SQVTM and CDR2 is ANQGSEA. The CDR3 spans 14 residues. Trimming cost V 4 bases and J 0 bases, with 12 bases left between them. CDR3 region: CSVGGQGLNTEAFF. The CDR3 nucleotides read TGCAGCGTTGGAGGTCAGGGCTTGAACACTGAAGCTTTCTTT.

The chain combines TRBV28 with TRBJ2-7; 15 nucleotides match TRBD2. With 5 bases clipped from V and 1 base from J, the junction kept 6 bases outside the gene matches. The germline CDR1 and CDR2 sequences are MDHEN and SYDVKM. The CDR3 totals 17 residues. Here the CDR3 reads CASSRYGLAGGSYEQYF. DNA of the CDR3: TGTGCCAGCAGTCGCTACGGACTAGCGGGAGGGTCCTACGAGCAGTACTTC. Full variable domain (outside the CDR3, taken from reference TRBV28 and TRBJ2-7): DVKVTQSSRYLVKRTGEKVFLECVQDMDHENMFWYRQDPGLGLRLIYFSYDVKMKEKGDIPEGYSVSREKKERFSLILESASTNQTSMYLCASSRYGLAGGSYEQYFGPGTRLTVT.

Ten or more counts support this clonotype. In DNA, the CDR3 is TGTGCCAGCAGTTTACTGGGTGAAGCCACTGAAGCTTTCTTT. Translating gives CASSLLGEATEAFF. This sequence joins TRBV27 and TRBJ1-1; D remains unclear. The germline CDR1 and CDR2 sequences are MNHEY and SMNVEV (reference sequence). Between the trimmed V and J ends, which lost 2 bases and 4 bases, there was a span of 11 bases. The CDR3 is 14 amino acids.

This clonotype was recorded many times. The chain recombines TRBV5-1 with TRBJ1-2, with D possibly TRBD1 on 5 matching bases. Germline-derived CDR1 and CDR2 are SGHRS and YFSETQ. Trimming removed 1 base at V and 4 bases at J, with 11 bases between. This CDR3 region has 14 residues. The CDR3 sequence: CASSLSQEFYGYTF. CDR3 DNA: TGCGCCAGCAGCTTGTCACAGGAGTTCTATGGCTACACCTTC.

This clonotype was seen ten or more times. The rearrangement uses TRBV9 and TRBJ2-6, with 10 bases aligning to TRBD2. CDR3 length: 15 amino acids. The germline V gene has CDR1 SGDLS and CDR2 YYNGEE. The J segment lost 4 bases and the V segment lost 4 bases, leaving 2 bases of the junction unmatched. The CDR3 DNA reads TGTGCCAGCAGCCTAGCGGGGGCGGGGGCCAACGTCCTGACTTTC. Its protein is CASSLAGAGANVLTF.

This clonotype was counted ten times or more. This chain joins TRBV28 and TRBJ2-3; 7 bases are a match to TRBD2. Germline V CDR1 and CDR2: MDHEN, SYDVKM. The CDR3 is 14 residues long. After removal of 5 bases from V and 4 bases from J, the junction contained 6 bases not matched to a gene. The CDR3 reads CASSGREIADTQYF. Written as DNA, the CDR3 is TGTGCCAGCAGTGGGCGGGAGATAGCAGATACGCAGTATTTT.

About this clonotype itself: The junction shows a germline mismatch at one end, possibly a read error. The gene calls are TRBV12-3 or TRBV12-4 and TRBJ2-1; unclear D gene. This CDR3 comprises 10 residues. CDR3 nucleotide sequence: TGTGCCAGCAGTTTCCCCCCGGAGATCTTC. Residues: CASSFPPEIF.

This clonotype was counted ten times or more. The J gene is TRBJ1-1, the V gene TRBV20-1; TRBD1 might be the D (6 bases). Trimming removed 6 bases at V and 0 bases at J, with 14 bases between. Germline V gene lookup returns CDR1 DFQATT and CDR2 SNEGSKA (reference sequence). CDR3 length: 14 amino acids. The DNA for the CDR3 is TGCAGTGCCAGGGAGGGGGGTTTGAACACTGAAGCTTTCTTT. This translates into CSAREGGLNTEAFF.